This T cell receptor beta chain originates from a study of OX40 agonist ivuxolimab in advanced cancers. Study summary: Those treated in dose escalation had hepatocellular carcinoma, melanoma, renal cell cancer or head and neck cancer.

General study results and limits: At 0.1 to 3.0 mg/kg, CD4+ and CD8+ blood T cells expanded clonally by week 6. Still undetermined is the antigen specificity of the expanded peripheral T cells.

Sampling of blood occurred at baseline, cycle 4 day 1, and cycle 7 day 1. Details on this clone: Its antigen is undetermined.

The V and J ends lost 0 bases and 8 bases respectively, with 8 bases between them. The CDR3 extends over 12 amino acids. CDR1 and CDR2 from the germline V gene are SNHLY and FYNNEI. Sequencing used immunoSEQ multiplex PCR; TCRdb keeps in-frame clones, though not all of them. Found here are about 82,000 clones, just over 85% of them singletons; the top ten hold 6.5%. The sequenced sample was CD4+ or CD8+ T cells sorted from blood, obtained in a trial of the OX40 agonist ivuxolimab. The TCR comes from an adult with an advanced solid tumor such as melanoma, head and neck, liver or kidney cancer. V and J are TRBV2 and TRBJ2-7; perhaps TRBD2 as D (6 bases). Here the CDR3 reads CASSEAGGQQYF. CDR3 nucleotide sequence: TGTGCCAGCAGTGAAGCCGGGGGTCAGCAGTACTTC.